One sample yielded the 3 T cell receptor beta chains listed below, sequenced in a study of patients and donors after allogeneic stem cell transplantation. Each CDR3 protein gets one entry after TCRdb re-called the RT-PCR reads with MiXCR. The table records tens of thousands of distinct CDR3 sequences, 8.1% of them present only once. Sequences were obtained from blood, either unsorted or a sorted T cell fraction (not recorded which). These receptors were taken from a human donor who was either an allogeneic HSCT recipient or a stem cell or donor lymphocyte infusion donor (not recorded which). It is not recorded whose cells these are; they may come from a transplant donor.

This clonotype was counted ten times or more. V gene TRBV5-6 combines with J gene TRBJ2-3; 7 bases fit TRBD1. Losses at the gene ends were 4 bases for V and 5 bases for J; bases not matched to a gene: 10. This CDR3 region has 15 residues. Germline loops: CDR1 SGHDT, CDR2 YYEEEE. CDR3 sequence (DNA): TGTGCCAGCAGCCGTGATGGGACAGATGGAGATACGCAGTATTTT. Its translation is CASSRDGTDGDTQYF.

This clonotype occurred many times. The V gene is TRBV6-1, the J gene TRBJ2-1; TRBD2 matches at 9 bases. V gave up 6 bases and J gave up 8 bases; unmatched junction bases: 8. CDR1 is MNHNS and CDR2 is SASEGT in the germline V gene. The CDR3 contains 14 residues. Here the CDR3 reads CASRMGLAMDEQFF. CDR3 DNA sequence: TGTGCCAGCAGAATGGGACTAGCTATGGATGAGCAGTTCTTC.

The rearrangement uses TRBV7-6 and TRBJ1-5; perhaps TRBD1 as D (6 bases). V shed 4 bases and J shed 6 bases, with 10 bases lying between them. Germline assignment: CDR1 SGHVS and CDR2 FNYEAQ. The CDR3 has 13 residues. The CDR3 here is CASSSGEGQPQHF. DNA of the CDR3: TGTGCCAGCAGCTCAGGGGAGGGTCAGCCCCAGCATTTT.